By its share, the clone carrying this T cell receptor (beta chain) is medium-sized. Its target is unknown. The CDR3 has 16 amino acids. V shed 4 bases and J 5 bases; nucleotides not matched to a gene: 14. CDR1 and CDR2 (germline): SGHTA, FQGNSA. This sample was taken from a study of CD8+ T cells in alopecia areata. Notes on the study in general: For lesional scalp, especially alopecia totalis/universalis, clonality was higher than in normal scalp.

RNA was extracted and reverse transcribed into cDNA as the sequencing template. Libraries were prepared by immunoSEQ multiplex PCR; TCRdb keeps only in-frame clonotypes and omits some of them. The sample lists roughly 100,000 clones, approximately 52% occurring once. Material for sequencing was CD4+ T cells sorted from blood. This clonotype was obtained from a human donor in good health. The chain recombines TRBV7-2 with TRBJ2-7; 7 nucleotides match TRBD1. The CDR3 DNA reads TGTGCCAGCAGCTCCGGGCCCGACAGGGTACGGAACGAGCAGTACTTC. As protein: CASSSGPDRVRNEQYF.